This is a list of T cell receptor beta chains from one sample in a study of CD8 T cells in Susac syndrome. MiXCR was run by TCRdb on the immunoSEQ multiplex PCR reads, yielding one entry per CDR3 protein. The data contain a few hundred thousand distinct CDR3 sequences, 90% to 95% of them singletons. Material: CD8+ T cells from PBMCs. The origin of the receptors is a human donor with multiple sclerosis. CDR3s include the opening cysteine and the closing phenylalanine or tryptophan. D genes are given only for firm matches.

D	V	J	CDR3
.	TRBV9	TRBJ1-2	CASSVDYRRAEGYTF
TRBD1	TRBV19	TRBJ1-1	CASIPLTGGGTEAFF
.	TRBV5-1	TRBJ2-1	CASSLVVAGQNEQFF
.	TRBV9	TRBJ2-1	CASSVRHNEQFF
.	TRBV6-6	TRBJ1-1	CATGEGNTEAFF
.	TRBV10-3	TRBJ2-3	CAISTQLDTQYF
.	TRBV6-5	TRBJ1-5	CASSPHPPVDQPQHF
TRBD2	TRBV6-5	TRBJ2-3	CASSYGSGGAPDTQYF
.	TRBV11-3	TRBJ2-6	CASSPGDINVLTF
.	TRBV14	TRBJ2-5	CASSHGVVGRGHFRWETQYF
TRBD1	TRBV9	TRBJ1-2	CASSGQGGSYGYTF
TRBD1	TRBV27	TRBJ2-7	CASSLQGAGYEQYF
TRBD1	TRBV4-1	TRBJ2-1	CASSHHGTGYLNEQFF
TRBD2	TRBV7-9	TRBJ2-1	CASMDGGWEGEQFF
.	TRBV25-1	TRBJ2-2	CASSDGRQGDTGELFF
.	TRBV20-1	TRBJ2-2	CSARDGGVIGELFF
.	TRBV28	TRBJ1-2	CASSPGSSGYTF
.	TRBV4-2	TRBJ2-5	CASSPENSGTETQYF
TRBD1	TRBV5-6	TRBJ2-1	CASSSEGQGVSEQFF
TRBD1	TRBV6-1	TRBJ2-2	CASSDPTRGRSGELFF
.	TRBV13	TRBJ2-2	CASSNREKNTGELFF
TRBD1	TRBV13	TRBJ1-1	CASSLPTGQVPMNTEAFF
.	TRBV7-2	TRBJ1-1	CASSSPPEDEAFF
.	TRBV6-4	TRBJ2-3	CASSDSPPRHLDTQYF
.	TRBV21-1	TRBJ2-3	CASSKEGTGPSITDTQYF
TRBD2	TRBV6-5	TRBJ2-3	CASSSISGSTDTQYF
.	TRBV4-3	TRBJ2-7	CASSQGLVSHLSTYEQYF
.	TRBV7-9	TRBJ2-2	CASSSYRNTGELFF
TRBD1	TRBV29-1	TRBJ1-1	CSVGGDSRSWAEAFF
TRBD2	TRBV11-2	TRBJ2-3	CASSRGLAGGTDTQYF
TRBD2	TRBV20-1	TRBJ2-1	CSAIAGGPSGEQFF
.	TRBV29-1	TRBJ1-2	CSAIAGGLSYYGYTF
TRBD2	TRBV4-1	TRBJ2-7	CASSVGLAGGGHEQYF
.	TRBV10-3	TRBJ1-5	CAISESGQPQHF
.	TRBV19	TRBJ1-5	CASSIWGINQPQHF
TRBD2	TRBV7-9	TRBJ2-5	CASSLVLAGETQYF
TRBD2	TRBV11-1	TRBJ2-1	CASSSGLAGAYSPSSYNEQFF
.	TRBV24-1	TRBJ2-5	CATSLGLEETQYF
.	TRBV18	TRBJ1-4	CASSPNSPTNEKLFF
TRBD2	TRBV30	TRBJ2-5	CAWDSLAGVRGETQYF
.	TRBV27	TRBJ2-7	CASSPPALGTYEQYF
TRBD2	TRBV12-3/TRBV12-4	TRBJ2-3	CASSFLLTSGPTTNTDTQYF
.	TRBV5-1	TRBJ2-7	CASSLVGERGEQYF
.	TRBV27	TRBJ2-3	CASSHNPRVLTDTQYF
.	TRBV11-2	TRBJ1-5	CASSFGDGGNVHF
TRBD1	TRBV6-2/TRBV6-3	TRBJ1-5	CASSLTGSGQPQHF
.	TRBV2	TRBJ2-1	CATSGQNLYNEQFF
TRBD1	TRBV7-9	TRBJ1-1	CASRNDRGQGSGEAFF
TRBD1	TRBV27	TRBJ2-2	CASSIQGAYTGELFF
TRBD1	TRBV18	TRBJ1-5	CASSPWTGDQPQHF
.	TRBV30	TRBJ1-6	CAWSMTGLNSPLHF
TRBD1	TRBV7-9	TRBJ2-1	CASSPLGGGSDNEQFF
.	TRBV24-1	TRBJ2-1	CATSDQRANNEQFF
.	TRBV29-1	TRBJ2-2	CSGGDSYTGELFF
.	TRBV7-9	TRBJ2-1	CASSPPDTSYNEQFF